Listed here are 31 T cell receptor beta chains from one sample, sequenced in a study of preoperative IRX-2 immunotherapy in early breast cancer. The treatment here: preoperative locoregional IRX-2 cytokine immunotherapy. Only in-frame clones appear in the TCRdb table, and some are missing; sequencing was by immunoSEQ multiplex PCR. The top ten hold approximately 10% of the sample, which has about 5,600 clones, roughly two thirds seen once. The sequencing used tumor tissue, collected before IRX-2 immunotherapy. All receptors come from a human donor with breast cancer.

This clone was observed a handful of times. The chain links TRBV19 to TRBJ1-5; 8 bases align to TRBD1. CDR3 length: 16 residues. V lost 7 bases, J lost 4 bases, and 12 bases stayed unmatched. CDR1 is LNHDA and CDR2 is SQIVND in the germline V gene (reference sequence). As DNA, the CDR3 is TGTGCCAGTACCCCATACAGGGGGGAGATTAATCAGCCCCAGCATTTT. Amino acid sequence: CASTPYRGEINQPQHF.

The V gene is TRBV11-3, the J gene TRBJ2-7; 12 nucleotides line up with TRBD2. The CDR3 loop spans 15 amino acids. Germline trimming cut 7 bases from V and 6 bases from J; bases unmatched to any gene: 10. Per the germline V gene, CDR1 is SGHNT and CDR2 is YENEEA. The CDR3 region is CASTEGASGRGEQYF. CDR3 bases: TGTGCCAGCACCGAAGGTGCTAGCGGGAGGGGCGAGCAGTACTTC.

The chain carries TRBV6-4 and TRBJ1-1, with D hard to call. Germline V lookup: CDR1 MRHNA, CDR2 SNTAGT. The V end lost 5 bases, the J end lost 11 bases, and 12 bases lay between the germline ends. This CDR3 comprises 11 residues. The CDR3 nucleotides read TGTGCCAGCAGTCTAAGTTTTAATGCTTTCTTT. Its protein product is CASSLSFNAFF.

This clone appeared a single time. The rearrangement links TRBV6-8 to TRBJ2-3; possible D gene TRBD2, 5 bases. V was shortened by 0 bases and J by 4 bases, with 26 bases between the two germline ends. This CDR3 spans 20 amino acids. The germline V gene encodes CDR1 MNHGY and CDR2 SAAAGT. The CDR3 spells CASSYSPRAGLALNADTQYF. The CDR3 coding sequence is TGTGCCAGCAGTTACTCCCCCCGGGCGGGTCTCGCATTGAACGCAGATACGCAGTATTTT.

The rearrangement joins TRBV6-4 to TRBJ1-1; no definite D call. The germline V and J ends were trimmed by 8 bases and 7 bases, with 11 bases remaining between them. The CDR3 covers 11 residues. Germline values: CDR1 MRHNA, CDR2 SNTAGT. The CDR3 loop reads CASAEESEAFF. The CDR3 DNA is TGTGCCAGCGCGGAGGAGAGTGAAGCTTTCTTT.

The V and J genes are TRBV11-3 and TRBJ1-1; maybe TRBD1 (6 bases). V was pared by 3 bases and J by 5 bases, with 19 bases between. Germline V gene data show CDR1 as SGHNT and CDR2 as YENEEA. This CDR3 spans 16 amino acids. The CDR3 DNA reads as TGTGCCAGCAGCTTTTGGGGGGCAGGTCGAGAAACTGAAGCTTTCTTT. Amino acids: CASSFWGAGRETEAFF.

The V and J genes are TRBV6-8 and TRBJ1-1; 7 bases are a match to TRBD1. After removal of 3 bases from V and 2 bases from J, the junction contained 21 bases not matched to a gene. The CDR3 consists of 20 residues. Per germline, CDR1 MNHGY and CDR2 SAAAGT. CDR3 residues: CASSYGVGQQTHKLNTEAFF. The CDR3 coding sequence is TGTGCCAGCAGTTATGGTGTGGGACAGCAAACTCATAAACTTAACACTGAAGCTTTCTTT.

The V gene is TRBV6-8, the J gene TRBJ2-5; 9 nucleotides match TRBD1. The CDR3 has 16 amino acids. V was clipped by 6 bases and J by 3 bases; unmatched bases: 11. The germline V gene has CDR1 MNHGY and CDR2 SAAAGT. The CDR3 nucleotides read TGTGCCAGCAGCAAAATACGGGGACAGGGTAAAGAGACCCAGTACTTC. It encodes CASSKIRGQGKETQYF.

By sample share, this clone is medium-sized. The chain combines TRBV19 with TRBJ2-1; 9 bases are a match to TRBD2. Trimming took 7 bases from V and 9 from J; bases not matched to a gene: 7. The CDR3 loop spans 13 amino acids. Germline V CDR1 and CDR2: LNHDA, SQIVND (reference sequence). CDR3 in DNA: TGTGCCAGTAACCCTTCACTAGCGGGTGAGCAGTTCTTC. Residues: CASNPSLAGEQFF.

CDR3 in DNA: TGTGCCAGCAGTAGTGGACAGCCCAGCTCCTACGAGCAGTACTTC. It yields the protein CASSSGQPSSYEQYF. The chain combines TRBV28 with TRBJ2-7; TRBD1 is a possible D gene (6 bases). The length of the CDR3 is 15 residues. The V gene lost 5 bases and the J gene lost 0 bases, with 14 bases spanning the gap. Germline CDR1 MDHEN, CDR2 SYDVKM.

This clone was observed a single time. The V gene is TRBV6-4, the J gene TRBJ2-4; the D gene is possibly TRBD2 (6 bases). The length of the CDR3 is 15 residues. Germline V gene sequence: CDR1 MRHNA, CDR2 SNTAGT. Trimming removed 5 bases at V and 0 bases at J, with 11 bases between. CDR3 nucleotide sequence: TGTGCCAGCAGTCAACTAGCCCTAGCCAAAAACATTCAGTACTTC. It yields the protein CASSQLALAKNIQYF.

The V call is TRBV29-1, the J call TRBJ2-1; D is unclear. CDR1 and CDR2 (germline): SQVTM, ANQGSEA. This CDR3 comprises 13 residues. V was pared by 6 bases and J by 5 bases, with 14 bases between. The CDR3 reads CSVCSSVDNEQFF. CDR3 DNA sequence: TGCAGCGTGTGTTCAAGCGTTGACAATGAGCAGTTCTTC.

The rearrangement joins TRBV18 to TRBJ2-7; D possibly corresponds to TRBD2 (5 bases). Trimming stripped 3 bases from V and 6 bases from J, with 21 bases between. This CDR3 is 16 amino acids long. CDR1 and CDR2 (germline): KGHSH, LQKENI. The CDR3 reads CASSPHLSVLGGEQYF. As DNA, the CDR3 is TGTGCCAGCTCACCTCACCTTAGCGTTCTGGGCGGCGAGCAGTACTTC.

The gene calls are TRBV7-7 and TRBJ2-3; possible D gene TRBD2, 6 bases. Trimming cost V 5 bases and J 1 base, with 13 bases left between them. Germline loops: CDR1 SSHAT, CDR2 FNYEAQ (reference sequence). The CDR3 has 15 residues. This CDR3 reads CASSPSQRGTDTQYF. In DNA form, the CDR3 reads TGTGCCAGCAGCCCCAGCCAGCGGGGCACAGATACGCAGTATTTT.

This clone showed up just a few times. This sequence joins TRBV29-1 and TRBJ2-3, with 10 bases lining up with TRBD1. Germline assignment: CDR1 SQVTM and CDR2 ANQGSEA. With V trimmed by 6 bases and J by 3 bases, 0 bases remained unmatched. The CDR3 runs to 12 residues. The DNA of the CDR3 is TGCAGCGTGGGACAGGGGACAGATACGCAGTATTTT. This encodes CSVGQGTDTQYF.

This clone was seen a few times. Written as DNA, the CDR3 is TGCGCCAGCAGCCAAGCCCCAGGGGCCTACGAGCAGTACTTC. Its protein is CASSQAPGAYEQYF. The chain recombines TRBV1 with TRBJ2-7; the table gives TRBD1 as D, unverified against the DNA. TRBV1 is a listed pseudogene. The CDR3 totals 14 residues.

The chain carries TRBV23-1 and TRBJ2-7; D remains unclear. TRBV23-1 is reported as an ORF; its role is uncertain. Trimming shortened V by 6 bases and J by 5 bases, and 23 bases separated the two germline ends. The CDR3 totals 16 residues. The CDR3 DNA reads as TGCGCCAGCAGCCAAGAGGCGATGATGTTCACAGACGAGCAGTACTTC. This gives the protein CASSQEAMMFTDEQYF.

This rearrangement joins TRBV15 to TRBJ1-1; D gene ambiguous. This CDR3 spans 14 amino acids. The germline gives CDR1 LNHNV, CDR2 YYDKDF (reference sequence). Trimming removed 1 base from V and 7 bases from J, with 13 bases in between. The CDR3 protein is CATSRGRGRYEAFF. The CDR3 region has the DNA TGTGCCACCAGCAGAGGACGAGGGAGGTATGAAGCTTTCTTT. The complete variable domain, with remaining parts taken from reference TRBV15 and TRBJ1-1, reads DAMVIQNPRYQVTQFGKPVTLSCSQTLNHNVMYWYQQKSSQAPKLLFHYYDKDFNNEADTPDNFQSRRPNTSFCFLDIRSPGLGDTAMYLCATSRGRGRYEAFFGQGTRLTVV.

The V gene is TRBV18, the J gene TRBJ2-5, with a weak D call TRBD1 (6 bases). From germline, CDR1 is KGHSH and CDR2 LQKENI. Trimming took 2 bases from V and 4 from J, leaving 8 bases between them. The CDR3 has 13 residues. Here the CDR3 reads CASSPTGTETQYF. In DNA, the CDR3 is TGTGCCAGCTCACCAACAGGGACAGAGACCCAGTACTTC.

J is TRBJ1-3 and V is TRBV19; D gene uncertain. CDR1 and CDR2 (germline): LNHDA, SQIVND (reference sequence). Trimming removed 6 bases at V and 0 bases at J, with 9 bases between. This CDR3 has 14 residues. This CDR3 reads CASRAVSSGNTIYF. CDR3 nucleotides: TGTGCCAGTAGGGCAGTGAGCTCTGGAAACACCATATATTTT.

This rearrangement joins TRBV30 to TRBJ2-3, with 11 nucleotides matching TRBD2. The CDR3 spans 13 residues. Looked up from germline, CDR1 is GTSNPN and CDR2 is SVGIG (reference sequence). The junction had 3 bases not matched to a gene; V was cut back by 2 bases and J by 8 bases. CDR3 sequence: CAWSWLAGGTQYF. The CDR3 DNA reads TGTGCCTGGAGTTGGCTAGCGGGAGGTACGCAGTATTTT.

This clone is deemed large. The chain couples TRBV6-8 to TRBJ1-4; D ambiguous. Trimming removed 10 bases from V and 1 base from J, with 16 bases in between. The CDR3 is made up of 15 amino acids. Germline CDR1 reads MNHGY; CDR2 reads SAAAGT. The CDR3 DNA reads as TGTGCCACCAAACGGACCGCAAGAACTAATGAAAAACTGTTTTTT. Its protein is CATKRTARTNEKLFF.

The CDR3 coding sequence is TGTGCCAGTAGTGTGGGGGAGGGTACAGATACGCAGTATTTT. Its protein product is CASSVGEGTDTQYF. The V call is TRBV19, the J call TRBJ2-3; 7 positions match TRBD2. This CDR3 comprises 14 residues. Trimming at V came to 5 bases and at J to 3 bases, leaving 5 bases not matched to a gene. Germline V gene sequence: CDR1 LNHDA, CDR2 SQIVND (reference sequence).

This clone was detected only a few times. The chain joins TRBV18 to TRBJ2-1; 7 nucleotides agree with TRBD2. Germline CDR1 is KGHSH and CDR2 is LQKENI. Trimming removed 5 bases from V and 2 bases from J; junction bases left unmatched: 6. This CDR3 has 15 residues. The CDR3, as DNA: TGTGCCAGCTCAAAGGGGCGGGAGACCTACAATGAGCAGTTCTTC. Amino acid sequence: CASSKGRETYNEQFF.

In its sample, this clone was seen a few times. This chain links TRBV5-1 with TRBJ1-1; D is unresolved. There are 15 residues in the CDR3. Looked up from germline, CDR1 is SGHRS and CDR2 is YFSETQ. V was clipped by 0 bases and J by 6 bases, with 15 bases between them. The CDR3 loop is CASSLVEGISAEAFF. The CDR3 DNA reads as TGCGCCAGCAGCTTGGTTGAGGGAATATCGGCTGAAGCTTTCTTT.

The gene calls are TRBV18 and TRBJ2-6; D ambiguous. With 1 base removed from V and 0 bases from J, the gap between germline ends came to 7 bases. Germline-derived CDR1 and CDR2 are KGHSH and LQKENI. This CDR3 is 16 amino acids long. The CDR3 region is CASSPQINSGANVLTF. In DNA, the CDR3 is TGTGCCAGCTCACCACAGATAAACTCTGGGGCCAACGTCCTGACTTTC.

This clone appeared a few times. The junction shows a germline mismatch at one end, possibly a read error. The chain has TRBV19 and TRBJ2-5; D may correspond to TRBD1 or TRBD2 (6 bases each). This CDR3 is 12 amino acids long. Germline assignment: CDR1 LNHDA and CDR2 SQIVND (reference sequence). CDR3 loop: CTSSIGGETQYF. CDR3 nucleotides: TGTACCAGTAGTATAGGGGGGGAGACCCAGTACTTC.

The rearrangement uses TRBV11-3 and TRBJ1-2, with TRBD1 as a possible D gene (5 bases). The CDR3 totals 15 residues. CDR1 is SGHNT, CDR2 YENEEA, per germline. Trimming took off 5 bases at V and 1 base at J, with 14 bases between the two ends. The CDR3 bases are TGTGCCAGCAGCCCGTATGGGGCCGTTAACTATGGCTACACCTTC. Translating it yields CASSPYGAVNYGYTF.

This clone was picked up a small number of times. This chain joins TRBV6-8 and TRBJ1-3; D uncertain. CDR3 length: 16 amino acids. The V and J ends lost 0 bases and 0 bases respectively, with 9 bases between them. CDR1 and CDR2 from the germline V gene are MNHGY and SAAAGT. The DNA of the CDR3 is TGTGCCAGCAGTTACTCTTTTACAGCCTCTGGAAACACCATATATTTT. It yields the protein CASSYSFTASGNTIYF.

In its sample, this clone was seen a few times. This chain uses TRBV11-3 with TRBJ1-4; D uncertain. Per germline, CDR1 SGHNT and CDR2 YENEEA. The CDR3 spans 14 residues. The V end was cut by 5 bases, the J end by 6 bases, with 13 bases between. The CDR3 loop reads CASSPFPGDEKLFF. Written as DNA, the CDR3 is TGTGCCAGCAGCCCCTTCCCTGGGGATGAAAAACTGTTTTTT. The full variable domain, rest sourced from reference TRBV11-3 and TRBJ1-4, is EAGVVQSPRYKIIEKKQPVAFWCNPISGHNTLYWYLQNLGQGPELLIRYENEEAVDDSQLPKDRFSAERLKGVDSTLKIQPAELGDSAVYLCASSPFPGDEKLFFGSGTQLSVL.

This clone has a single count. This CDR3 is CASSKVGARNEQFF. The CDR3 coding sequence is TGTGCCAGCAGCAAGGTCGGGGCCCGCAATGAGCAGTTCTTC. The chain has TRBV11-3 and TRBJ2-1, with D perhaps TRBD1 or TRBD2 (5 bases each). This CDR3 has 14 residues. V lost 5 bases, J lost 6 bases, and 14 bases lay in between. In germline, CDR1 is SGHNT, CDR2 YENEEA.